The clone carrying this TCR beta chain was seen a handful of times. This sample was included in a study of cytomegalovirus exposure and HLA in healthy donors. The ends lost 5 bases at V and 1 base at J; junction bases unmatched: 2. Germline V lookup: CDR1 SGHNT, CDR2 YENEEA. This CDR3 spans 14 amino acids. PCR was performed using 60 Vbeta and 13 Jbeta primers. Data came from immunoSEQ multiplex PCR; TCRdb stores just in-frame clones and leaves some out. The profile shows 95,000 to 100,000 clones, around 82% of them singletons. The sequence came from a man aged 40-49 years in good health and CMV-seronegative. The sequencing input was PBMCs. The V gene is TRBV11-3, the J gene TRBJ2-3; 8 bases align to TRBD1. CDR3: CASSPGQGTDTQYF. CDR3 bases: TGTGCCAGCAGCCCGGGACAGGGCACAGATACGCAGTATTTT.